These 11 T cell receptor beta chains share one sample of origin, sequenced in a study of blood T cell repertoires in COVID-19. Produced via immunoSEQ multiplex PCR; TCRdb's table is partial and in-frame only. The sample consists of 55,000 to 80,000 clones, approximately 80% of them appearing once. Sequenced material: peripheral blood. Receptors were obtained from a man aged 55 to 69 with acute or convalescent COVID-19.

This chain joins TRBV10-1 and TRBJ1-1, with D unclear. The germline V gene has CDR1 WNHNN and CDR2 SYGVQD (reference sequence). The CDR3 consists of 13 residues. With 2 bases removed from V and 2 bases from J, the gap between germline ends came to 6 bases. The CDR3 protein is CASSERVNTEAFF. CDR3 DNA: TGCGCCAGCAGTGAGCGGGTTAACACTGAAGCTTTCTTT.

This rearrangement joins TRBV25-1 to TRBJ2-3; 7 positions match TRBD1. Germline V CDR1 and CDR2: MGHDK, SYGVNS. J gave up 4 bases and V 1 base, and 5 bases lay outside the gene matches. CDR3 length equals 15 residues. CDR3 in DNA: TGTGCCAGCAGTGAATCCGGGACAGCCCCAGATACGCAGTATTTT. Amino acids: CASSESGTAPDTQYF.

The CDR3 nucleotides read TGTGCCAGCACCGTTTTGGGACAGGGGGCGGAGACCCAGTACTTC. It is translated as CASTVLGQGAETQYF. V and J are TRBV7-2 and TRBJ2-5; 12 nucleotides line up with TRBD1. Trimming at V came to 7 bases and at J to 5 bases, leaving 8 bases not matched to a gene. The CDR3 totals 15 residues. The germline CDR1 and CDR2 sequences are SGHTA and FQGNSA.

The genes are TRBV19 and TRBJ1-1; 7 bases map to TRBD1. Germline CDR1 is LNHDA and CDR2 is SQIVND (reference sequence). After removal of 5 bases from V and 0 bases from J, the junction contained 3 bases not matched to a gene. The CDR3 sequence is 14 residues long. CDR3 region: CASSLGTVNTEAFF. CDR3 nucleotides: TGTGCCAGTAGTCTCGGGACAGTGAACACTGAAGCTTTCTTT.

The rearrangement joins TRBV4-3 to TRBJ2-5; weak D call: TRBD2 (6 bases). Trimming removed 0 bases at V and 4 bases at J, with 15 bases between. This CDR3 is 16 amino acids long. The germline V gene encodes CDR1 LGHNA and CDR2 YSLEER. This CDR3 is CASSQENGRIGETQYF. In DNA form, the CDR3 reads TGCGCCAGCAGCCAAGAGAACGGGAGAATCGGAGAGACCCAGTACTTC.

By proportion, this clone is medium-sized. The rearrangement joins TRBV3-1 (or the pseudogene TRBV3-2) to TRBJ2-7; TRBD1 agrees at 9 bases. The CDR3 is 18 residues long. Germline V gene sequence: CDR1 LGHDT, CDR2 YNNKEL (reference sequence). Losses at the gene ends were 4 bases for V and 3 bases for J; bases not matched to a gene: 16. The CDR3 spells CASSRFSLGQGPSYEQYF. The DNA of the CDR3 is TGTGCCAGCAGCCGGTTCTCACTAGGACAGGGGCCCAGCTACGAGCAGTACTTC.

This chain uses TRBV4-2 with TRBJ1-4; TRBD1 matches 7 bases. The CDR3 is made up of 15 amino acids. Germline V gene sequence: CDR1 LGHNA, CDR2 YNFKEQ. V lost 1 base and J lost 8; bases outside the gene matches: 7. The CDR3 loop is CASSQGGQEAEKLFF. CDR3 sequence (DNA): TGTGCCAGCAGCCAAGGAGGACAGGAAGCGGAAAAACTGTTTTTT.

The CDR3 here is CASSPSQGVAQETQYF. The CDR3 DNA sequence: TGTGCCAGCAGCCCATCACAGGGTGTCGCCCAAGAGACCCAGTACTTC. The genes are TRBV3-1 (or the pseudogene TRBV3-2) and TRBJ2-5, with a weak D call TRBD1 (6 bases). Looked up from germline, CDR1 is LGHDT and CDR2 is YNNKEL (reference sequence). The CDR3 consists of 16 residues. V shed 4 bases and J shed 1 base, with 16 bases lying between them.

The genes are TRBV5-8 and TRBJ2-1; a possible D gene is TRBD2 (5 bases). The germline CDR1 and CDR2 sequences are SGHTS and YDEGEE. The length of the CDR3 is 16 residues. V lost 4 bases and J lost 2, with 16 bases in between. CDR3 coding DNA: TGTGCCAGCAGCAATCACGGGGAGTATGCCTACAATGAGCAGTTCTTC. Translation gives CASSNHGEYAYNEQFF.

Written as DNA, the CDR3 is TGTGCCAGCAGCGTAGGTTTAGGGGGGGAGAACACTGAAGCTTTCTTT. Translating it yields CASSVGLGGENTEAFF. V gene TRBV9 combines with J gene TRBJ1-1; maybe TRBD1 (6 bases). The CDR3 is 16 amino acids. Trimming took off 0 bases at V and 1 base at J, with 13 bases between the two ends. Germline CDR1 and CDR2: SGDLS and YYNGEE.

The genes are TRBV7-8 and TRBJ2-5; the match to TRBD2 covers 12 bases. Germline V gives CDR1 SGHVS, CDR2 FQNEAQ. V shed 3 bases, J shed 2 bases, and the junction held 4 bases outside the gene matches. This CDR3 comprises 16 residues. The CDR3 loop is CASSFDGLAGQETQYF. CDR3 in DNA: TGTGCCAGCAGCTTCGACGGACTAGCGGGACAAGAGACCCAGTACTTC.